This T cell receptor beta chain derives from a study of regulatory T cells in long-lasting Graves disease. This clonotype was observed many times. What it recognizes is unknown. Findings and caveats of the study: Small numbers of samples may have cut accuracy.

Arm-PCR with iRepertoire HTBI primers amplified the CDR3 regions for these TCR beta libraries. TCRdb re-analysed the multiplex PCR reads in MiXCR, keeping a single row per CDR3 protein. The sample has about 400,000 distinct CDR3 sequences, around 20% seen once. The time point here: persistent/refractory GD, antithyroid drugs over 5 years with positive TRAb. Scientists built the TCR library using RNA that was extracted from PBMCs. An endocrinology unit in Xi'an, China, supplied the patients. The sequences come from peripheral blood mononuclear cells (PBMCs), collected when the disease was refractory, from a patient treated with antithyroid drugs. The TCR originated in a female donor with Graves disease.

The CDR3 nucleotides are TGTGCCAGCAGCCAAGGAAGGGACACTGAAGCTTTCTTT. This gives the protein CASSQGRDTEAFF. V and J are TRBV2 and TRBJ1-1, with D uncertain. This CDR3 comprises 13 residues. Trimming removed 6 bases from V and 3 bases from J, with 11 bases in between. From germline, CDR1 is SNHLY and CDR2 FYNNEI.